The source of this T cell receptor beta chain is a study of cytomegalovirus exposure and HLA in healthy donors. Study observations and caveats: Three chains linked to CMV were shown in vitro to be specific for CMV antigens. Per published reports, the classifier diagnosed cytomegalovirus status with high specificity and sensitivity. Most TCR sequences were uncommon, yet certain public TCRs appeared in many donors.

Method: immunoSEQ multiplex PCR; TCRdb's copy keeps in-frame clones and lacks some. The sample lists 100,000 to 150,000 clones, roughly 89% occurring once. V lost 4 bases, J lost 4 bases, and 14 bases lay in between. CDR1 is SGHNT, CDR2 YYREEE, per germline (reference sequence). The CDR3 is 15 amino acids. Of note for this clone: Its antigen is still unknown.

V and J are TRBV5-4 and TRBJ2-2, with a possible D match to TRBD2 (6 bases). Sequencing input: PBMCs. This receptor was identified in a woman in her late teens or twenties in good health and CMV-seronegative. The CDR3 reads CASSPAGLSTGELFF. DNA for the CDR3: TGTGCCAGCAGCCCGGCGGGGCTTTCCACCGGGGAGCTGTTTTTT. The full variable domain, rest sourced from reference TRBV5-4 and TRBJ2-2, is ETGVTQSPTHLIKTRGQQVTLRCSSQSGHNTVSWYQQALGQGPQFIFQYYREEENGRGNFPPRFSGLQFPNYSSELNVNALELDDSALYLCASSPAGLSTGELFFGEGSRLTVL.